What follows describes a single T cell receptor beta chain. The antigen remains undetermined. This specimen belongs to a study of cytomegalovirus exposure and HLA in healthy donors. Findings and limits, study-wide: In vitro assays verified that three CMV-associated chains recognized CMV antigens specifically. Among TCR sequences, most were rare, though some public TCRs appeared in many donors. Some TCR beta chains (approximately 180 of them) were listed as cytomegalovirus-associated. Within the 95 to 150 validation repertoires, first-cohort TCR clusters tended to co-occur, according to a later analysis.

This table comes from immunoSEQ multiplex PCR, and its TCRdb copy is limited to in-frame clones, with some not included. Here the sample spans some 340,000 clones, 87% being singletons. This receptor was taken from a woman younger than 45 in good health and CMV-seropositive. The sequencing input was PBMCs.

The CDR3 is CASSLSTGGYEQYF. The CDR3 nucleotides are TGTGCCAGCAGTTTAAGTACAGGGGGGTACGAGCAGTACTTC. V gene TRBV28 combines with J gene TRBJ2-7; 8 positions match TRBD1. V shed 2 bases and J 4 bases; nucleotides not matched to a gene: 4. Looked up from germline, CDR1 is MDHEN and CDR2 is SYDVKM. This CDR3 region has 14 residues. The full variable domain, rest sourced from reference TRBV28 and TRBJ2-7, is DVKVTQSSRYLVKRTGEKVFLECVQDMDHENMFWYRQDPGLGLRLIYFSYDVKMKEKGDIPEGYSVSREKKERFSLILESASTNQTSMYLCASSLSTGGYEQYFGPGTRLTVT.